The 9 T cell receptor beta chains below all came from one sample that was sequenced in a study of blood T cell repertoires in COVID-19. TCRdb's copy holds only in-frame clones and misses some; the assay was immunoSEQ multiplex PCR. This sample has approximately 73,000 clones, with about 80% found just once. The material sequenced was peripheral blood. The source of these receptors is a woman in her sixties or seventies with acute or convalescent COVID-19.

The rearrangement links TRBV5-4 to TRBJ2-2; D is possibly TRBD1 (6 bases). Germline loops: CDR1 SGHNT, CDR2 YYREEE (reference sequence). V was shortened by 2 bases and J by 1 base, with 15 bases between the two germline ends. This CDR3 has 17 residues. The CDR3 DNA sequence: TGTGCCAGCAGCTTATCGTCCGGGACAAAGAACACCGGGGAGCTGTTTTTT. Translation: CASSLSSGTKNTGELFF. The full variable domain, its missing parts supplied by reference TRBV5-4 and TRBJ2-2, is ETGVTQSPTHLIKTRGQQVTLRCSSQSGHNTVSWYQQALGQGPQFIFQYYREEENGRGNFPPRFSGLQFPNYSSELNVNALELDDSALYLCASSLSSGTKNTGELFFGEGSRLTVL.

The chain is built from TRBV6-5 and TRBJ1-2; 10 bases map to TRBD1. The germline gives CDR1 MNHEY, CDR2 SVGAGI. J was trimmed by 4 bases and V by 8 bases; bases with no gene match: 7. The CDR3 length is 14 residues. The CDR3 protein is CASLTDRGSYGYTF. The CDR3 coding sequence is TGTGCCAGCTTGACGGACAGGGGGAGCTATGGCTACACCTTC.

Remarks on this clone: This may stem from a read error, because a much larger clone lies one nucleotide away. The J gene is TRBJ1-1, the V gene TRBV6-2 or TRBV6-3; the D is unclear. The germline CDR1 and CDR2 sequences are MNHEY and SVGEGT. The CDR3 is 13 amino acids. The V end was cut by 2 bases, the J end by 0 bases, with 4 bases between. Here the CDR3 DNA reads TGTGCCAGCAGTTACGCAGTGAACACTGAAGCTTTCTTT. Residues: CASSYAVNTEAFF.

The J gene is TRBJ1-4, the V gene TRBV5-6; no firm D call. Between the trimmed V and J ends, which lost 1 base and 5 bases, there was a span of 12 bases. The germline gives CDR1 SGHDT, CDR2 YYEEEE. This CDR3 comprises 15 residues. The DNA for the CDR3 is TGTGCCAGCAGCTTGAGGATCCGACTCAATGAAAAACTGTTTTTT. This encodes CASSLRIRLNEKLFF.

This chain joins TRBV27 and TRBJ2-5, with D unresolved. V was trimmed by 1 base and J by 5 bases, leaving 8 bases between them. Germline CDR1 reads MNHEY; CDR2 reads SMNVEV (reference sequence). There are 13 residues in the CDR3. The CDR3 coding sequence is TGTGCCAGCAGTTTATGGTTCGGGGAGACCCAGTACTTC. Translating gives CASSLWFGETQYF.

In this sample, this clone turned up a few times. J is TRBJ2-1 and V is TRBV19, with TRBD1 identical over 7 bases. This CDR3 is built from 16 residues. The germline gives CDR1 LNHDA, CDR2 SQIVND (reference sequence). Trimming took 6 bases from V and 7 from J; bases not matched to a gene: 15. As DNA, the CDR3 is TGTGCCAGTAGCCTTGGGGACAGAATACTTTTAAATGAGCAGTTCTTC. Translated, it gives CASSLGDRILLNEQFF.

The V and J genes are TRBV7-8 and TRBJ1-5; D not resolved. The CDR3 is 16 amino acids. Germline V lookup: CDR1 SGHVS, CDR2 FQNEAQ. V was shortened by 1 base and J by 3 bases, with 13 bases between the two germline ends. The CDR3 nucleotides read TGTGCCAGCAGCTTAGGGAGGGAAAGGGTCAATCAGCCCCAGCATTTT. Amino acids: CASSLGRERVNQPQHF.

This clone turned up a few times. The CDR3 coding sequence is TGTGCCAGCAGCTTAGGAGTCAATAATTCACCCCTCCACTTT. Encoded protein: CASSLGVNNSPLHF. The chain uses TRBV7-2 and TRBJ1-6; D gene unclear. Trimming took off 1 base at V and 5 bases at J, with 6 bases between the two ends. CDR3 length equals 14 residues. Germline V gene sequence: CDR1 SGHTA, CDR2 FQGNSA.

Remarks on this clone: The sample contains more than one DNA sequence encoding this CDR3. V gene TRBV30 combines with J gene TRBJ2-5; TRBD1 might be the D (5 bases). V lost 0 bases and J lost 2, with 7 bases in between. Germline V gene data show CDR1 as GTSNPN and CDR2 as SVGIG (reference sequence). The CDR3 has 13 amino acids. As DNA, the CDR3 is TGTGCCTGGAGTGTACAGGCACAAGAGACCCAGTACTTC. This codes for CAWSVQAQETQYF.